These 13 T cell receptor beta chains were all obtained from the same sample, sequenced in a study of identical twins. TCRdb redid the calling of the 5' RACE reads with MiXCR, one entry per CDR3 protein. Of some 660,000 distinct CDR3 sequences listed, 8.6% are singletons. These sequences were also reported in another study, on yellow fever vaccine responses in identical twins.

Sequenced: PBMCs. The receptors come from a young woman in good health.

The chain employs TRBV7-8 and TRBJ2-1, with D maybe TRBD1 (6 bases). Germline values: CDR1 SGHVS, CDR2 FQNEAQ. The CDR3 covers 13 residues. V lost 1 base to trimming and J lost 10 bases, with 11 bases between them. This CDR3 is CASSLVRGLEQFF. As DNA, the CDR3 is TGTGCCAGCAGCTTAGTAAGGGGGTTAGAGCAGTTCTTC.

This chain connects TRBV20-1 to TRBJ2-7; the D gene is possibly TRBD1 (8 bases). There are 14 residues in the CDR3. V was pared by 6 bases and J by 0 bases, with 15 bases between. Germline CDR1 and CDR2: DFQATT and SNEGSKA (reference sequence). CDR3 in DNA: TGCAGTGCCCAGAGCGGGACAGGCTCCTACGAGCAGTACTTC. Encoded protein: CSAQSGTGSYEQYF.

This clonotype was observed a few times. The V gene is TRBV29-1, the J gene TRBJ2-1, with D unclear. CDR1 and CDR2 from the germline V gene are SQVTM and ANQGSEA. Trimming removed 2 bases at V and 0 bases at J, with 11 bases between. The CDR3 is 15 residues long. In DNA form, the CDR3 reads TGCAGCGTTGAATTAACCGAAAGCTCCTACAATGAGCAGTTCTTC. Translation gives CSVELTESSYNEQFF.

This clonotype was found a few times. The rearrangement uses TRBV11-3 and TRBJ2-3, with no clear D. V was shortened by 6 bases and J by 2 bases, with 18 bases between the two germline ends. The CDR3 length is 16 residues. CDR1 is SGHNT and CDR2 is YENEEA in the germline V gene. CDR3 residues: CASSPGLATHTDTQYF. CDR3 DNA: TGTGCCAGCAGTCCTGGGTTGGCCACTCACACAGATACGCAGTATTTT.

This clonotype was detected a few times. J is TRBJ2-2 and V is TRBV21-1; the table calls TRBD1, which could not be checked here. TRBV21-1 is classified as a pseudogene. The CDR3 is 18 amino acids. CDR3 in DNA: TGTGCCAGCAGCACGTCGTCCGGGACAGGAGAAAACACCGGGGAGCTGTTTTTT. Protein product: CASSTSSGTGENTGELFF.

This sequence joins TRBV19 and TRBJ1-6; D call uncertain. Looked up from germline, CDR1 is LNHDA and CDR2 is SQIVND (reference sequence). The CDR3 is made up of 15 amino acids. V dropped 5 bases and J dropped 0 bases, with 8 bases sitting between them. Written as DNA, the CDR3 is TGTGCCAGTAGTTTCCGCAGCTCCTATAATTCACCCCTCCACTTT. This translates into CASSFRSSYNSPLHF.

This clonotype was observed a few times. The V call is TRBV7-2, the J call TRBJ1-4; maybe TRBD1 (6 bases). From germline, CDR1 is SGHTA and CDR2 FQGNSA. Trimming left V 1 base short and J 4 bases short, with 16 bases between. The CDR3 extends over 17 amino acids. CDR3: CASSLGGAGTLNEKLFF. The CDR3 DNA is TGTGCCAGCAGCTTAGGGGGGGCAGGGACCCTTAATGAAAAACTGTTTTTT.

There are a few counts of this clonotype. This rearrangement joins TRBV11-2 to TRBJ2-5; 8 bases are a match to TRBD2. Germline CDR1 is SGHAT and CDR2 is FQNNGV. The CDR3 length is 19 residues. Unmatched junction bases numbered 17, after V lost 0 bases and J lost 5 bases. For the CDR3, the DNA is TGTGCCAGCAGCTTAGATCCCCCTACGGGGGGACTAGACAAGGAGACCCAGTACTTC. Translating gives CASSLDPPTGGLDKETQYF.

This clonotype was seen only a few times. This rearrangement joins TRBV10-2 to TRBJ1-1; no firm D call. The V end lost 6 bases, the J end lost 0 bases, and 8 bases lay between the germline ends. The length of the CDR3 is 13 residues. Germline CDR1 and CDR2: WSHSY and SAAADI. The CDR3 bases are TGCGCCAGCAGGGTGGGAATGAACACTGAAGCTTTCTTT. Its protein product is CASRVGMNTEAFF.

This clonotype was detected only a few times. V and J are TRBV10-3 and TRBJ2-2; D is possibly TRBD2 (6 bases). CDR1 and CDR2 (germline): ENHRY, SYGVKD. This CDR3 is 15 amino acids long. Trimming shortened V by 2 bases and J by 1 base, and 8 bases separated the two germline ends. The CDR3: CAISEVAVNTGELFF. CDR3 nucleotides: TGTGCCATCAGTGAGGTAGCGGTGAACACCGGGGAGCTGTTTTTT.

The rearrangement links TRBV7-2 to TRBJ2-2; D remains unclear. V dropped 2 bases and J dropped 1 base, with 14 bases sitting between them. CDR1 is SGHTA and CDR2 is FQGNSA in the germline V gene. The CDR3 is 17 residues long. CDR3 protein: CASSLFGSELNTGELFF. The CDR3 DNA reads as TGTGCCAGCAGCTTATTTGGAAGTGAGCTGAACACCGGGGAGCTGTTTTTT.

V is TRBV3-1 and J is TRBJ2-3; 8 nucleotides line up with TRBD2. V dropped 4 bases and J dropped 8; count of bases not matched to a gene: 17. Per germline, CDR1 LGHDT and CDR2 YNNKEL (reference sequence). The CDR3 is 17 amino acids. CDR3 coding DNA: TGTGCCAGCAGCCTTTTTAGTGGTAGCGGGAAAGGAGTTACGCAGTATTTT. As protein: CASSLFSGSGKGVTQYF.

This clonotype was observed at least ten times. The chain uses TRBV7-2 and TRBJ1-1, with unresolved D. The germline gives CDR1 SGHTA, CDR2 FQGNSA. The CDR3 has 13 residues. Deletions cut 1 base from V and 11 bases from J, with 14 bases between. DNA of the CDR3: TGTGCCAGCAGCTTAGGCTCTCATCGGGCCGCTTTCTTT. Translating it yields CASSLGSHRAAFF.